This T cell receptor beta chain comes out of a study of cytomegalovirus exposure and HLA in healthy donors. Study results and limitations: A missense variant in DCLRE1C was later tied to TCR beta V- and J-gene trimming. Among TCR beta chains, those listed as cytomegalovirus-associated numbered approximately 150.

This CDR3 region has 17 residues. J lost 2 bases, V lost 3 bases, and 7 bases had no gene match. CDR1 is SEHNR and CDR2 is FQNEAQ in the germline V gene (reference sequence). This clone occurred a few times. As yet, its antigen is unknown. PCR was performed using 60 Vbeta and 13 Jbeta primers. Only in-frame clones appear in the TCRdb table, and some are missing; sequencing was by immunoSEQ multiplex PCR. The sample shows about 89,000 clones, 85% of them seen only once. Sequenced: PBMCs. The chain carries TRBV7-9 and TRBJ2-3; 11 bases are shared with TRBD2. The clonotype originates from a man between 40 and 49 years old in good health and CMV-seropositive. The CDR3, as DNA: TGTGCCAGCAGCTTTACCACTAGCGGGGGATTCACAGATACGCAGTATTTT. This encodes CASSFTTSGGFTDTQYF.